This T cell receptor (beta chain) came from a study of T cells in Graves' hyperthyroidism and ophthalmopathy. Study observations and caveats: Researchers found most expanded thyroid clonotypes above 0.001 in blood as well. Before onset, ophthalmopathy was predicted by the model a median roughly 6.8 months earlier.

Amplification targeted TCR beta CDR3 regions from RNA transcripts. RT-PCR in the first round (using the HTBI primer set) targeted the TCR CDR3. Using its own MiXCR run on the multiplex PCR reads, TCRdb lists one record per CDR3 protein. The sample includes 750,000 to 900,000 distinct CDR3 sequences, 35% to 40% seen only once; the top ten take 7.5% to 9.5%. Participants, patients aged 18 to 65, had newly diagnosed hyperthyroidism with a duration under 2 months. Source material for PBMCs was about 11 ml fresh peripheral blood. This clonotype was seen only once. The target antigen is unknown. One base away lies a much larger clone, so this may be a sequencing read error. CDR1 is SGHTA and CDR2 is FQGNSA in the germline V gene. The CDR3 runs to 13 residues.

Sequencing was carried out using blood. The clonotype comes from a man aged 18 to 30 with Graves' hyperthyroidism. The gene calls are TRBV7-2 and TRBJ1-2, with 7 nucleotides matching TRBD1. DNA of the CDR3: TGTGCCAGCAGCTCGACCGGGACAGAGATTAACGCCTTC. Residues: CASSSTGTEINAF.